The 3 T cell receptor beta chains in this list originate from one sample, sequenced in a study of technical replicates of blood from several donors. Repertoires were generated with immunoSEQ multiplex PCR, while TCRdb's copy carries only in-frame clones and drops some. Counted here are approximately 90,000 clones, around 96% occurring once; the ten biggest clones make up roughly 0.28%. The sequencing sample was made of T cells isolated from PBMCs. These receptors all stem from a human donor in good health.

The V and J genes are TRBV28 and TRBJ1-4, with 7 nucleotides matching TRBD1. The V gene's germline CDR1 is MDHEN and CDR2 SYDVKM. The CDR3 runs to 13 residues. The trim removed 10 bases at V and 8 bases at J, leaving 10 bases unmatched. CDR3 loop: CATTGDPLEKLFF. The CDR3 DNA follows: TGTGCCACCACAGGGGACCCCCTGGAAAAACTGTTTTTT. The whole variable domain, remainder taken from reference TRBV28 and TRBJ1-4, is DVKVTQSSRYLVKRTGEKVFLECVQDMDHENMFWYRQDPGLGLRLIYFSYDVKMKEKGDIPEGYSVSREKKERFSLILESASTNQTSMYLCATTGDPLEKLFFGSGTQLSVL.

V and J are TRBV25-1 and TRBJ2-2, with D tentatively TRBD1 (6 bases). Germline V gene data show CDR1 as MGHDK and CDR2 as SYGVNS. CDR3 size: 15 residues. With 0 bases removed from V and 6 bases from J, the gap between germline ends came to 11 bases. CDR3 in DNA: TGTGCCAGCAGTGAATATTCCCACAGGGCCGGGGAGCTGTTTTTT. Its translation is CASSEYSHRAGELFF.

The chain links TRBV19 to TRBJ1-1; D is unclear. The germline CDR1 and CDR2 sequences are LNHDA and SQIVND (reference sequence). Trimming removed 5 bases at V and 3 bases at J, with 10 bases between. The length of the CDR3 is 13 residues. CDR3 residues: CASSYGDYTEAFF. DNA for the CDR3: TGTGCCAGTAGTTACGGGGATTACACTGAAGCTTTCTTT.